The entry below gives a single T cell receptor beta chain sequence along with its context. Its antigen is not identified. This sample is drawn from a study of spatial heterogeneity in lung cancer. Across the study: As counted in raw reads, each unique TCR and UMI combination appeared more than ten times on average. Findings and limits, study-wide: More often at tumor resection than at routine follow-up, ubiquitous expanded tumor TCRs were detected in the blood.

The time point is: sample taken at primary tumor resection. The study sequenced unsorted whole RNA from tumor, nontumor lung or frozen PBMC. The V gene lost 1 base and the J gene lost 8 bases, with 5 bases spanning the gap. Looked up from germline, CDR1 is MNHNY and CDR2 is SVGAGI (reference sequence). The CDR3 extends over 11 amino acids. Every TCR cDNA molecule carried a tag that served as a unique molecular identifier. TCRdb ran MiXCR on the 5' RACE reads and lists one entry per CDR3 protein. The sample holds over 50,000 distinct CDR3 sequences, about 6.3% seen once. The sample here was PBMCs, taken at surgery. V gene TRBV6-6 combines with J gene TRBJ1-2; D unclear. The clonotype was recovered from a female donor with early-stage non-small cell lung cancer. CDR3 region: CASSYWRGYTF. The CDR3 DNA reads as TGTGCCAGCAGTTACTGGAGAGGCTACACCTTC.